The next 21 T cell receptor beta chains were all read from a single sample in a study of beta chain features in type 1 diabetes. Study conclusions and caveats: Shorter TCRB CDR3s, moderately but significantly so, marked every one of the four CD4+ subsets in Type 1 diabetes patients.

The whole isolated RNA underwent reverse transcription, so sequencing captured expressed TCRB transcripts. Data came from immunoSEQ multiplex PCR; TCRdb stores just in-frame clones and leaves some out. The repertoire holds about 30,000 clones, with less than 60% as singletons. No antigen has been identified for these receptors. The sequenced sample consisted of Tregs from blood. Receptor source: a woman younger than 35 with type 1 diabetes.

CDR3 coding DNA: TGTGCCAGCAGCTTGGGGCGAGATATGGGCATTCAGTACTTC. Its translation: CASSLGRDMGIQYF. The chain links TRBV7-2 to TRBJ2-4; D might be TRBD1 (5 bases). The V end lost 3 bases, the J end lost 9 bases, and 15 bases lay between the germline ends. The length of the CDR3 is 14 residues. Per germline, CDR1 SGHTA and CDR2 FQGNSA.

This sequence joins TRBV29-1 and TRBJ2-1; TRBD2 agrees at 7 bases. V shed 2 bases, J shed 0 bases, and the junction held 10 bases outside the gene matches. The CDR3 runs to 17 residues. Germline V gene sequence: CDR1 SQVTM, CDR2 ANQGSEA. CDR3 protein: CSVEPRLAWSSYNEQFF. The CDR3 DNA sequence: TGCAGCGTTGAACCCCGACTAGCCTGGAGCTCCTACAATGAGCAGTTCTTC.

The chain employs TRBV28 and TRBJ1-2; 9 nucleotides match TRBD1. V lost 6 bases and J lost 4; bases outside the gene matches: 6. This CDR3 region has 14 residues. Germline CDR1 MDHEN, CDR2 SYDVKM. CDR3 loop: CASSLETGGYGYTF. CDR3 nucleotide sequence: TGTGCCAGCAGCTTGGAGACAGGGGGCTATGGCTACACCTTC.

The J gene is TRBJ2-1, the V gene TRBV7-2, with 7 nucleotides matching TRBD2. Germline values: CDR1 SGHTA, CDR2 FQGNSA. The V segment lost 6 bases and the J segment 3 bases; nucleotides outside the gene matches: 5. This CDR3 has 14 residues. In nucleotides, the CDR3 is TGTGCCAGCAGAGGTCTAGCGGACTACAATGAGCAGTTCTTC. Its translation is CASRGLADYNEQFF.

V usage is TRBV7-2 and J usage is TRBJ2-1, with 10 bases fitting TRBD2. The junction had 6 bases not matched to a gene; V was cut back by 5 bases and J by 8 bases. Germline loops: CDR1 SGHTA, CDR2 FQGNSA. The CDR3 is 14 amino acids. The CDR3 sequence: CASSRGSGGDEQFF. In DNA form, the CDR3 reads TGTGCCAGCAGCCGGGGCAGCGGGGGGGATGAGCAGTTCTTC. Drawing the rest from reference TRBV7-2 and TRBJ2-1, the complete variable domain is GAGVSQSPSNKVTEKGKDVELRCDPISGHTALYWYRQSLGQGLEFLIYFQGNSAPDKSGLPSDRFSAERTGGSVSTLTIQRTQQEDSAVYLCASSRGSGGDEQFFGPGTRLTVL.

This clone appeared a few times. This chain uses TRBV20-1 with TRBJ2-7; weak D call: TRBD1 (6 bases). V was clipped by 5 bases and J by 3 bases, with 8 bases between them. Germline loops: CDR1 DFQATT, CDR2 SNEGSKA (reference sequence). The CDR3 has 11 amino acids. CDR3 nucleotides: TGCAGTGCTGGGGACAACTACGAGCAGTACTTC. This sequence encodes CSAGDNYEQYF.

This clone was seen more than once but under ten times. The V gene is TRBV7-2, the J gene TRBJ2-6; TRBD2 is a possible D gene (6 bases). CDR3 length: 16 residues. With 5 bases removed from V and 0 bases from J, the gap between germline ends came to 11 bases. Germline V gene data show CDR1 as SGHTA and CDR2 as FQGNSA. The CDR3 nucleotides read TGTGCCAGCAGCCTTTCCGGGGGCTCTGGGGCCAACGTCCTGACTTTC. Protein sequence: CASSLSGGSGANVLTF.

V usage is TRBV7-8 and J usage is TRBJ2-7; D not certain. The length of the CDR3 is 13 residues. Germline CDR1 is SGHVS and CDR2 is FQNEAQ. The ends were cut back, 1 base at V and 6 bases at J, with 10 bases in the middle. The CDR3 coding sequence is TGTGCCAGCAGCTTAGTTAACTTCGCCGAGCAGTACTTC. Translation gives CASSLVNFAEQYF.

The J gene is TRBJ2-5, the V gene TRBV27; D is possibly TRBD2 (5 bases). Trimming stripped 2 bases from V and 6 bases from J, with 7 bases between. This CDR3 is built from 12 residues. Germline CDR1 reads MNHEY; CDR2 reads SMNVEV (reference sequence). CDR3 in DNA: TGTGCCAGCAGTTTACGAGGGCAGACCCAGTACTTC. Protein product: CASSLRGQTQYF.

A few counts support this clone. This chain joins TRBV18 and TRBJ2-5; possible D gene TRBD1, 6 bases. The DNA end is more similar to TRBJ2-7, so the J call may be wrong. The CDR3 runs to 14 residues. Looked up from germline, CDR1 is KGHSH and CDR2 is LQKENI. CDR3 protein: CASSSPRGTYEQYF. The CDR3 bases are TGTGCCAGCTCATCCCCCAGGGGTACCTACGAGCAGTACTTC.

V and J are TRBV4-1 and TRBJ2-1; D not resolved. CDR3 size: 17 residues. V shed 4 bases and J shed 7 bases, with 23 bases lying between them. CDR1 is MGHRA, CDR2 YSYEKL, per germline. The CDR3 reads CASSPRPGGGDKNEQFF. The CDR3 nucleotides are TGCGCCAGCAGCCCCCGTCCGGGTGGCGGAGATAAGAATGAGCAGTTCTTC.

This sequence joins TRBV4-3 and TRBJ2-1; 8 bases are shared with TRBD2. The J segment lost 7 bases and the V segment lost 1 base, leaving 6 bases of the junction unmatched. Germline V lookup: CDR1 LGHNA, CDR2 YSLEER. The CDR3 is 15 residues long. Here the CDR3 reads CASSQAGTRSNEQFF. CDR3 bases: TGCGCCAGCAGCCAAGCCGGGACTAGATCGAATGAGCAGTTCTTC.

In its sample, this clone was seen a few times. This chain connects TRBV2 to TRBJ2-1, with a possible D match to TRBD1 (5 bases). The CDR3 is 12 amino acids. V lost 3 bases and J lost 9, with 9 bases in between. Germline V gene sequence: CDR1 SNHLY, CDR2 FYNNEI. As DNA, the CDR3 is TGTGCCAGCAGTGAGGGGCGTACTGAGCAGTTCTTC. It yields the protein CASSEGRTEQFF. The complete variable domain, with remaining parts taken from reference TRBV2 and TRBJ2-1, reads EPEVTQTPSHQVTQMGQEVILRCVPISNHLYFYWYRQILGQKVEFLVSFYNNEISEKSEIFDDQFSVERPDGSNFTLKIRSTKLEDSAMYFCASSEGRTEQFFGPGTRLTVL.

This clone is termed medium-sized. The V and J genes are TRBV28 and TRBJ2-3; D uncertain. The CDR3 loop spans 14 amino acids. CDR1 and CDR2 (germline): MDHEN, SYDVKM. V dropped 4 bases and J dropped 2 bases, with 10 bases sitting between them. CDR3 sequence: CASSSLRFTDTQYF. The CDR3 DNA sequence: TGTGCCAGCAGTTCCCTGCGGTTCACAGATACGCAGTATTTT.

This clone appeared a few times. The rearrangement links TRBV29-1 to TRBJ2-2; D is possibly TRBD1 (6 bases). V was pared by 7 bases and J by 2 bases, with 11 bases between. The CDR3 runs to 13 residues. Germline V lookup: CDR1 SQVTM, CDR2 ANQGSEA. The CDR3 DNA is TGCAGCGCCGGGACACCTAACACCGGGGAGCTGTTTTTT. As protein: CSAGTPNTGELFF.

The chain combines TRBV7-9 with TRBJ1-1, with 8 bases fitting TRBD1. The CDR3 has 15 amino acids. The germline gives CDR1 SEHNR, CDR2 FQNEAQ (reference sequence). The V gene end was trimmed by 5 bases and the J gene end by 4 bases; junction bases not matched to a gene: 9. Here the CDR3 reads CASSPDRVWRTEAFF. DNA of the CDR3: TGTGCCAGCAGCCCGGACAGGGTCTGGCGCACTGAAGCTTTCTTT.

This clone has just a few counts. The rearrangement joins TRBV12-5 to TRBJ1-3, with D possibly being TRBD1 (5 bases). Germline assignment: CDR1 LGHNT and CDR2 FRNRAP. The CDR3 loop spans 19 amino acids. The V end lost 5 bases, the J end lost 0 bases, and 23 bases lay between the germline ends. The CDR3 sequence: CASGPSFSRDSSSGNTIYF. The CDR3 DNA reads as TGTGCTAGTGGTCCATCATTTTCCCGGGACTCTAGCTCTGGAAACACCATATATTTT. The entire variable domain, with the rest obtained from reference TRBV12-5 and TRBJ1-3, is as follows: DARVTQTPRHKVTEMGQEVTMRCQPILGHNTVFWYRQTMMQGLELLAYFRNRAPLDDSGMPKDRFSAEMPDATLATLKIQPSEPRDSAVYFCASGPSFSRDSSSGNTIYFGEGSWLTVV.

This chain links TRBV2 with TRBJ1-5, with 7 bases aligning to TRBD1. CDR3 length: 15 residues. The V gene end was trimmed by 5 bases and the J gene end by 0 bases; junction bases not matched to a gene: 4. From germline, CDR1 is SNHLY and CDR2 FYNNEI. The CDR3 sequence is CASSQTGYSNQPQHF. DNA of the CDR3: TGTGCCAGCAGTCAGACAGGGTATAGCAATCAGCCCCAGCATTTT.

This chain uses TRBV9 with TRBJ2-1; 10 bases map to TRBD1. The CDR3 runs to 13 residues. V was clipped by 4 bases and J by 12 bases; unmatched bases: 7. Germline V lookup: CDR1 SGDLS, CDR2 YYNGEE. CDR3 nucleotides: TGTGCCAGCAGCAGACAGGGGGCGGAGGGGCAGTTCTTC. Its translation: CASSRQGAEGQFF.

The J gene is TRBJ2-5, the V gene TRBV5-5; D is uncertain. V lost 1 base and J 4 bases, leaving 11 bases between the germline ends. This CDR3 comprises 14 residues. CDR1 and CDR2 (germline): SGHKS, YYEKEE (reference sequence). In nucleotides, the CDR3 is TGTGCCAGCAGCTTGTTTTCGGGTGGAGAGACCCAGTACTTC. Its protein is CASSLFSGGETQYF.

This clone has more than one count but fewer than ten. The V and J genes are TRBV5-1 and TRBJ2-1, with 11 bases lining up with TRBD1. The germline CDR1 and CDR2 sequences are SGHRS and YFSETQ. The CDR3 is made up of 15 amino acids. V shed 3 bases, J shed 6 bases, and the junction held 5 bases outside the gene matches. The CDR3 DNA is TGCGCCAGCAGCTACGGACAGGGGGCGGGCAATGAGCAGTTCTTC. Translation gives CASSYGQGAGNEQFF.